The 25 T cell receptor beta chains reported below all come from one sample, sequenced in a study of blood T cell repertoires in COVID-19. Data came from immunoSEQ multiplex PCR; TCRdb stores just in-frame clones and leaves some out. The sample shows about 130,000 clones, around 80% of them seen only once. Sequenced material: peripheral blood. These TCRs come from a human donor in a cohort sampled during active COVID-19.

The J gene is TRBJ2-1, the V gene TRBV19; 7 bases are a match to TRBD2. V gave up 3 bases and J gave up 4 bases; unmatched junction bases: 6. Germline CDR1 is LNHDA and CDR2 is SQIVND (reference sequence). The CDR3 has 15 residues. This CDR3 reads CASSITAGEYNEQFF. For the CDR3, the DNA is TGTGCCAGTAGTATTACCGCGGGAGAGTACAATGAGCAGTTCTTC. The full variable domain, in which reference TRBV19 and TRBJ2-1 provide the parts outside the CDR3, is DGGITQSPKYLFRKEGQNVTLSCEQNLNHDAMYWYRQDPGQGLRLIYYSQIVNDFQKGDIAEGYSVSREKKESFPLTVTSAQKNPTAFYLCASSITAGEYNEQFFGPGTRLTVL.

V is TRBV29-1 and J is TRBJ2-7, with a weak D call TRBD2 (5 bases). Germline-derived CDR1 and CDR2 are SQVTM and ANQGSEA. The CDR3 sequence is 11 residues long. Between the trimmed V and J ends, which lost 4 bases and 4 bases, there was a span of 8 bases. The CDR3 is CSVGREYEQYF. The CDR3 bases are TGCAGCGTTGGTAGGGAGTACGAGCAGTACTTC.

This clone was counted between two and nine times. The chain employs TRBV24-1 and TRBJ2-1, with 7 bases that match TRBD1. Trimming took 7 bases from V and 6 from J; bases not matched to a gene: 5. Per germline, CDR1 KGHDR and CDR2 SFDVKD. The CDR3 has 13 amino acids. DNA of the CDR3: TGTGCCACCAGCACTGACAGGGTCAATGAGCAGTTCTTC. This encodes CATSTDRVNEQFF.

The chain combines TRBV19 with TRBJ1-2, with a possible D match to TRBD1 (5 bases). Looked up from germline, CDR1 is LNHDA and CDR2 is SQIVND (reference sequence). The CDR3 has 14 amino acids. V shed 7 bases and J shed 0 bases, with 12 bases lying between them. CDR3 DNA: TGTGCCAGTACCCTGACAGAACCTAACTATGGCTACACCTTC. Its translation is CASTLTEPNYGYTF.

This sequence joins TRBV5-4 and TRBJ1-3, with D unclear. Trimming cost V 0 bases and J 4 bases, with 14 bases left between them. CDR1 and CDR2 from the germline V gene are SGHNT and YYREEE (reference sequence). The CDR3 has 16 amino acids. This CDR3 reads CASSLGSGGVGNTIYF. The CDR3 nucleotides are TGTGCCAGCAGCTTGGGGTCCGGCGGGGTCGGAAACACCATATATTTT.

This sequence joins TRBV11-2 and TRBJ1-2, with a tentative D call TRBD1 (6 bases). Germline CDR1 reads SGHAT; CDR2 reads FQNNGV. This CDR3 comprises 18 residues. Trimming took 1 base from V and 0 from J, leaving 18 bases between them. The CDR3 DNA is TGTGCCAGCAGCTTAGTATGGCGGCGAGGGACACCTAACTATGGCTACACCTTC. Amino acids: CASSLVWRRGTPNYGYTF. Full variable domain (remainder filled in from reference TRBV11-2 and TRBJ1-2): EAGVAQSPRYKIIEKRQSVAFWCNPISGHATLYWYQQILGQGPKLLIQFQNNGVVDDSQLPKDRFSAERLKGVDSTLKIQPAKLEDSAVYLCASSLVWRRGTPNYGYTFGSGTRLTVV.

This chain uses TRBV5-4 with TRBJ2-1, with 10 bases that match TRBD2. The CDR3 is 16 amino acids. Per the germline V gene, CDR1 is SGHNT and CDR2 is YYREEE (reference sequence). The junction had 12 bases not matched to a gene; V was cut back by 2 bases and J by 10 bases. CDR3 DNA sequence: TGTGCCAGCAGCTTACCTCTTAGCGGGGGGACCAGGGAGCAGTTCTTC. Translating it yields CASSLPLSGGTREQFF.

This chain uses TRBV12-5 with TRBJ2-1, with 9 bases lining up with TRBD1. Germline V gene sequence: CDR1 LGHNT, CDR2 FRNRAP. The CDR3 runs 20 residues. With V trimmed by 1 base and J by 0 bases, 13 bases remained unmatched. CDR3 coding DNA: TGTGCTAGTGGTTTGGACGCCCCCGACAGGGGGGGGTACTCCTACAATGAGCAGTTCTTC. This sequence encodes CASGLDAPDRGGYSYNEQFF.

This clone was detected once. This chain links TRBV6-6 with TRBJ1-5; D is uncertain. This CDR3 has 15 residues. Germline values: CDR1 MNHNY, CDR2 SVGAGI (reference sequence). V dropped 6 bases and J dropped 2 bases, with 14 bases sitting between them. DNA for the CDR3: TGTGCCAGCAGCTGGGAGTTCTCCGGCAATCAGCCCCAGCATTTT. Protein product: CASSWEFSGNQPQHF.

This chain connects TRBV30 to TRBJ1-2, with D maybe TRBD1 (6 bases). Germline-derived CDR1 and CDR2 are GTSNPN and SVGIG (reference sequence). The CDR3 spans 15 residues. Trimming pared 1 base from V and 4 bases from J, leaving 16 bases between. The CDR3 nucleotides read TGTGCCTGGAGTGGCAGGGGATTACTTGGCTATGGCTACACCTTC. Residues: CAWSGRGLLGYGYTF.

The chain has TRBV7-6 and TRBJ2-1; TRBD2 agrees at 13 bases. Losses at the gene ends were 4 bases for V and 5 bases for J; bases not matched to a gene: 5. The CDR3 has 16 residues. Germline lookup yields CDR1 SGHVS and CDR2 FNYEAQ. DNA of the CDR3: TGTGCCAGCAGCTCCCCGACTAGCGGGGGGAACAATGAGCAGTTCTTC. This codes for CASSSPTSGGNNEQFF.

This chain connects TRBV30 to TRBJ2-3, with TRBD1 identical over 9 bases. Trimming at V came to 4 bases and at J to 0 bases, leaving 8 bases not matched to a gene. The CDR3 covers 16 residues. In germline, CDR1 is GTSNPN, CDR2 SVGIG (reference sequence). The CDR3 is CAWNSNRGQSTDTQYF. DNA for the CDR3: TGTGCCTGGAATTCCAACAGGGGGCAAAGCACAGATACGCAGTATTTT.

The chain combines TRBV5-4 with TRBJ2-2; TRBD1 agrees at 9 bases. Germline loops: CDR1 SGHNT, CDR2 YYREEE (reference sequence). After removal of 0 bases from V and 7 bases from J, the junction contained 7 bases not matched to a gene. The length of the CDR3 is 16 residues. The CDR3, as DNA: TGTGCCAGCAGCTTGGATACGGACAGGGGTGGCGGGGAGCTGTTTTTT. Translation: CASSLDTDRGGGELFF.

The CDR3 nucleotides are TGTGCCAGCAGCCAAGGGGCAGAAAGAGAAGCTTTCTTT. Protein sequence: CASSQGAEREAFF. The chain is built from TRBV4-2 and TRBJ1-1, with D uncertain. This CDR3 region has 13 residues. V shed 1 base and J shed 8 bases, with 11 bases lying between them. Germline V gene lookup returns CDR1 LGHNA and CDR2 YNFKEQ.

The V call is TRBV7-6, the J call TRBJ1-3; 9 bases map to TRBD1. The J segment lost 1 base and the V segment lost 4 bases, leaving 11 bases of the junction unmatched. CDR3 size: 18 residues. The germline CDR1 and CDR2 sequences are SGHVS and FNYEAQ. The CDR3 DNA is TGTGCCAGCAGCTCAAATCCGGGACAGGGAACTTCTGGAAACACCATATATTTT. Protein: CASSSNPGQGTSGNTIYF.

J is TRBJ1-1 and V is TRBV29-1, with 12 bases aligning to TRBD1. The ends lost 6 bases at V and 3 bases at J; junction bases unmatched: 5. The CDR3 sequence is 14 residues long. CDR1 is SQVTM, CDR2 ANQGSEA, per germline. The CDR3 DNA sequence: TGCAGCGTAGTGGGACAGGGGGCGCACACTGAAGCTTTCTTT. Its protein product is CSVVGQGAHTEAFF.

The chain recombines TRBV3-1 (or the pseudogene TRBV3-2) with TRBJ2-7; D unresolved. Germline lookup yields CDR1 LGHDT and CDR2 YNNKEL (reference sequence). This CDR3 has 13 amino acids. V shed 3 bases and J shed 3 bases, with 9 bases lying between them. This CDR3 is CASSHPPVYEQYF. DNA of the CDR3: TGTGCCAGCAGCCACCCTCCGGTCTACGAGCAGTACTTC.

This chain links TRBV12-3 or TRBV12-4 with TRBJ1-2; D is unresolved. Trimming cost V 7 bases and J 5 bases, with 11 bases left between them. CDR3 size: 12 residues. The CDR3 is CASNKEHYGYTF. DNA of the CDR3: TGTGCCAGCAACAAAGAACATTATGGCTACACCTTC.

The chain employs TRBV5-1 and TRBJ2-1, with a tentative D call TRBD1 (6 bases). CDR3 length equals 13 residues. Germline CDR1 SGHRS, CDR2 YFSETQ. The V and J ends lost 3 bases and 4 bases respectively, with 8 bases between them. Here the CDR3 reads CASSSDSYNEQFF. CDR3 DNA sequence: TGCGCCAGCAGCTCGGACAGTTACAATGAGCAGTTCTTC.

The chain carries TRBV7-9 and TRBJ1-2; possibly TRBD1 for D (6 bases). The CDR3 sequence is 13 residues long. The V end was cut by 1 base, the J end by 7 bases, with 10 bases between. The V gene's germline CDR1 is SEHNR and CDR2 FQNEAQ (reference sequence). DNA for the CDR3: TGTGCCAGCAGCTTAGGACAGGCGTTTGGCTACACCTTC. Amino acid sequence: CASSLGQAFGYTF.

The V call is TRBV5-1, the J call TRBJ2-7; D might be TRBD2 (6 bases). The CDR3 spans 16 residues. Looked up from germline, CDR1 is SGHRS and CDR2 is YFSETQ. Trimming pared 4 bases from V and 5 bases from J, leaving 22 bases between. The DNA for the CDR3 is TGCGCCAGCAGCGCCGACGGGGGAATCTCCTTCGACGAGCAGTACTTC. Protein sequence: CASSADGGISFDEQYF. The variable domain in full, with the rest retrieved from reference TRBV5-1 and TRBJ2-7, is KAGVTQTPRYLIKTRGQQVTLSCSPISGHRSVSWYQQTPGQGLQFLFEYFSETQRNKGNFPGRFSGRQFSNSRSEMNVSTLELGDSALYLCASSADGGISFDEQYFGPGTRLTVT.

The gene calls are TRBV29-1 and TRBJ1-2, with TRBD1 matching 8 bases. Germline trimming cut 1 base from V and 7 bases from J; bases unmatched to any gene: 11. Looked up from germline, CDR1 is SQVTM and CDR2 is ANQGSEA. The CDR3 is 15 residues long. The CDR3 DNA follows: TGCAGCGTTGAAGGGTCAGGGGGCCTCCTGCGTGGCTACACCTTC. Amino acid sequence: CSVEGSGGLLRGYTF.

The V and J genes are TRBV7-6 and TRBJ2-7; 7 bases align to TRBD2. V lost 2 bases, J lost 6 bases, and 7 bases stayed unmatched. Germline lookup yields CDR1 SGHVS and CDR2 FNYEAQ. The CDR3 is 14 residues long. The CDR3 reads CASSLTEGGSEQYF. CDR3 DNA sequence: TGTGCCAGCAGCTTAACGGAGGGAGGGTCCGAGCAGTACTTC.

This clone was detected only a few times. This rearrangement joins TRBV5-1 to TRBJ1-1, with D hard to call. V was shortened by 1 base and J by 2 bases, with 9 bases between the two germline ends. There are 14 residues in the CDR3. Germline CDR1 is SGHRS and CDR2 is YFSETQ. The CDR3 coding sequence is TGCGCCAGCAGCTTGTTTCGGTCCAACACTGAAGCTTTCTTT. As protein: CASSLFRSNTEAFF.

The rearrangement uses TRBV11-2 and TRBJ1-6; D is possibly TRBD1 (5 bases). The length of the CDR3 is 15 residues. In germline, CDR1 is SGHAT, CDR2 FQNNGV. Trimming removed 1 base from V and 9 bases from J, with 13 bases in between. CDR3 in DNA: TGTGCCAGCAGCTTAGGACTGGGGGGTTCTTCACCCCTCCACTTT. It codes for CASSLGLGGSSPLHF.